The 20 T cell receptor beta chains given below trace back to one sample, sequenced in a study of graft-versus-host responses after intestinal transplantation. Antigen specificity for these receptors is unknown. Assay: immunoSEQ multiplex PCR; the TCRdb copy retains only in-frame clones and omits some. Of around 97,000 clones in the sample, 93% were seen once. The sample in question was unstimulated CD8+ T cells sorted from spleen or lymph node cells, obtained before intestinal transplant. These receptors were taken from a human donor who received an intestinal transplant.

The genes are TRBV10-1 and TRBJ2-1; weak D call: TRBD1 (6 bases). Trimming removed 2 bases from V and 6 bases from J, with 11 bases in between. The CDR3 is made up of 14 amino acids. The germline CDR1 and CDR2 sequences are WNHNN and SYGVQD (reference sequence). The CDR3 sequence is CASSEPKQGNEQFF. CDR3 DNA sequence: TGCGCCAGCAGTGAGCCGAAACAGGGCAATGAGCAGTTCTTC.

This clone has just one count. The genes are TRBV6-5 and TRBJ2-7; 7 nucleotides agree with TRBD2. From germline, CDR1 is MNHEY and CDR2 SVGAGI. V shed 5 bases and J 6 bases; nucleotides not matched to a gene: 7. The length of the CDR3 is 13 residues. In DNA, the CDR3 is TGTGCCAGCAGTGAATGGGGGGGACGCGAGCAGTACTTC. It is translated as CASSEWGGREQYF.

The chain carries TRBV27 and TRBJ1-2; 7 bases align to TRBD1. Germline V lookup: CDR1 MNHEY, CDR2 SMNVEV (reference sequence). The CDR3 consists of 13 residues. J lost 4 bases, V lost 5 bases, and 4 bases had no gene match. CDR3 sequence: CASSPTGIYGYTF. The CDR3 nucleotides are TGTGCCAGCAGTCCGACAGGGATCTATGGCTACACCTTC.

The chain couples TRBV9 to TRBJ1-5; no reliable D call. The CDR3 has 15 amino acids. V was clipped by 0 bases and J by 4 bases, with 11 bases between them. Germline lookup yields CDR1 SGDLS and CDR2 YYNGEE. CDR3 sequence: CASSVDGRSNQPQHF. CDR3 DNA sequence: TGTGCCAGCAGCGTAGACGGACGATCTAATCAGCCCCAGCATTTT.

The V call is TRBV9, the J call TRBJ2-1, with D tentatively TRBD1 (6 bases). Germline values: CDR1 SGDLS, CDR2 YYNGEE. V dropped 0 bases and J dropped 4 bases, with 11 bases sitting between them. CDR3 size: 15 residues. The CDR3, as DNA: TGTGCCAGCAGCGTAGTGACAGGTTCTTACAATGAGCAGTTCTTC. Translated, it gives CASSVVTGSYNEQFF.

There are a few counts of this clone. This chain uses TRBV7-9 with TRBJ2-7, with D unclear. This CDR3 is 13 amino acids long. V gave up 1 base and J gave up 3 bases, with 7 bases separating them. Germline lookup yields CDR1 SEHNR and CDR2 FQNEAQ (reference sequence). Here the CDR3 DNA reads TGTGCCAGCAGCTTAGAACAGCTCTACGAGCAGTACTTC. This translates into CASSLEQLYEQYF.

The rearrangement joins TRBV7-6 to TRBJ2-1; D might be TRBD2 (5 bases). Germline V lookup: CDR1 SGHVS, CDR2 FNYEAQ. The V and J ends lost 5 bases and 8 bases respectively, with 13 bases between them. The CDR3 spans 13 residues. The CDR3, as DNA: TGTGCCAGCAGCCGTGAGGGTTTCTATGAGCAGTTCTTC. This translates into CASSREGFYEQFF.

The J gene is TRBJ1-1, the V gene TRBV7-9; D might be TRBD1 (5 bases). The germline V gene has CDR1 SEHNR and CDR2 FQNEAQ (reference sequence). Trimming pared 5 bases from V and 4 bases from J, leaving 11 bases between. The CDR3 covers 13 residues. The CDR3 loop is CASSPQGGTEAFF. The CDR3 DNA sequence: TGTGCCAGCAGCCCCCAGGGTGGCACTGAAGCTTTCTTT. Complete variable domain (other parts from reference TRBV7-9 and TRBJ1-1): DTGVSQNPRHKITKRGQNVTFRCDPISEHNRLYWYRQTLGQGPEFLTYFQNEAQLEKSRLLSDRFSAERPKGSFSTLEIQRTEQGDSAMYLCASSPQGGTEAFFGQGTRLTVV.

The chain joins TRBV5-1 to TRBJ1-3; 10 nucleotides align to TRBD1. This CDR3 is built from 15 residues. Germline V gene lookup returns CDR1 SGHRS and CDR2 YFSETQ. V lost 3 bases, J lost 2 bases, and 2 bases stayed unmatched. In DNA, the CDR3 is TGCGCCAGCAGCTACGGGACAGGGGCTGGAAACACCATATATTTT. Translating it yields CASSYGTGAGNTIYF.

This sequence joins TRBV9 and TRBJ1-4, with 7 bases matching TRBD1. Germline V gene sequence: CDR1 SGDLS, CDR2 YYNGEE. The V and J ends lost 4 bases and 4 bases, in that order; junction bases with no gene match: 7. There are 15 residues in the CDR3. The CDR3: CASSRGDSYNEKLFF. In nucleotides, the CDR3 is TGTGCCAGCAGCAGAGGGGACAGCTATAATGAAAAACTGTTTTTT.

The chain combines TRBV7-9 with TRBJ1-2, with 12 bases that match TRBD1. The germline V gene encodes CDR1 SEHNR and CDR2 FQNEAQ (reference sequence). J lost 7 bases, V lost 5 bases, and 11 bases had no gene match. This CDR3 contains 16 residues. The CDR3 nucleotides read TGTGCCAGCAGCCTGGGACAGGGGGCCCCAGGAGGTGGCTACACCTTC. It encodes CASSLGQGAPGGGYTF.

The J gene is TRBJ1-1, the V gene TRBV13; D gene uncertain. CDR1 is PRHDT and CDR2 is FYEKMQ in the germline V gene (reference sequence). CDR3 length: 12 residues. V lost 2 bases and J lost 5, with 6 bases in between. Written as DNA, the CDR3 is TGTGCCAGCAGCTTACGGAAGACTGAAGCTTTCTTT. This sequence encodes CASSLRKTEAFF.

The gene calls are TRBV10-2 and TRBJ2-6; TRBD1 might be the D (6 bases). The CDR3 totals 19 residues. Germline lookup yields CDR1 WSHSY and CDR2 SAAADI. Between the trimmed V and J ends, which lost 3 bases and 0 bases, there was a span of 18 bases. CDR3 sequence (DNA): TGCGCCAGCAGTGATCCGGACAGCCATTTTTTCTCTGGGGCCAACGTCCTGACTTTC. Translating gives CASSDPDSHFFSGANVLTF.

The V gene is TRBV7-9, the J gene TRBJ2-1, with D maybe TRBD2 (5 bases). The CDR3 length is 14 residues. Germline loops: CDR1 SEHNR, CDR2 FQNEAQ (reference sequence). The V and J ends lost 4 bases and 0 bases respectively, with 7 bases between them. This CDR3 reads CASSSRGSYNEQFF. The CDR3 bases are TGTGCCAGCAGCTCCCGGGGCTCCTACAATGAGCAGTTCTTC. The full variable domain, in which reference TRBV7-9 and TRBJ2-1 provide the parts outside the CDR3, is DTGVSQNPRHKITKRGQNVTFRCDPISEHNRLYWYRQTLGQGPEFLTYFQNEAQLEKSRLLSDRFSAERPKGSFSTLEIQRTEQGDSAMYLCASSSRGSYNEQFFGPGTRLTVL.

The CDR3 sequence: CASSQDPGALGEQYF. CDR3 DNA: TGTGCCAGCAGCCAAGACCCAGGGGCCCTCGGCGAGCAGTACTTC. This chain uses TRBV4-2 with TRBJ2-7, with D possibly being TRBD1 (6 bases). This CDR3 spans 15 amino acids. CDR1 and CDR2 (germline): LGHNA, YNFKEQ. The V and J ends lost 0 bases and 6 bases respectively, with 15 bases between them.

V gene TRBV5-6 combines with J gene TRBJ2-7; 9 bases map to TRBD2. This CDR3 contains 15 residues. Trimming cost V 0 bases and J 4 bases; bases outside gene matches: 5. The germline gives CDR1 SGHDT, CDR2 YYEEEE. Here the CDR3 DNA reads TGTGCCAGCAGCTTGGATCCTAGCGGGGCATACGAGCAGTACTTC. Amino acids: CASSLDPSGAYEQYF. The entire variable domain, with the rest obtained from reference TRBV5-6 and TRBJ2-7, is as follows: DAGVTQSPTHLIKTRGQQVTLRCSPKSGHDTVSWYQQALGQGPQFIFQYYEEEERQRGNFPDRFSGHQFPNYSSELNVNALLLGDSALYLCASSLDPSGAYEQYFGPGTRLTVT.

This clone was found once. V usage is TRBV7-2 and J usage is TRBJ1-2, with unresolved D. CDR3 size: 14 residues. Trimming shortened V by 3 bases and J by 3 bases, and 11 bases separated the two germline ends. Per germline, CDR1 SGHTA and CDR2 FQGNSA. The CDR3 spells CASSFNLGDYGYTF. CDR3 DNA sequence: TGTGCCAGCAGCTTCAACCTAGGAGACTATGGCTACACCTTC.

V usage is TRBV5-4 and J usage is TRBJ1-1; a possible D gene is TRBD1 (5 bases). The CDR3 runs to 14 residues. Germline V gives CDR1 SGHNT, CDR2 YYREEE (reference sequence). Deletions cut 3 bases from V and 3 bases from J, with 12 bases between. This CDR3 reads CASSSWQGYTEAFF. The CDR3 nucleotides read TGTGCCAGCAGCTCATGGCAGGGTTACACTGAAGCTTTCTTT. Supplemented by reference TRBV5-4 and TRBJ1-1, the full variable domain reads ETGVTQSPTHLIKTRGQQVTLRCSSQSGHNTVSWYQQALGQGPQFIFQYYREEENGRGNFPPRFSGLQFPNYSSELNVNALELDDSALYLCASSSWQGYTEAFFGQGTRLTVV.

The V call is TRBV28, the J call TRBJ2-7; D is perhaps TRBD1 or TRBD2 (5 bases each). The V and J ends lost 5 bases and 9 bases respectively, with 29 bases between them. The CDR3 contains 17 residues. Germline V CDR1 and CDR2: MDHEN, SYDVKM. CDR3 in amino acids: CASSPLGTGRGSSGQYF. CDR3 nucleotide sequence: TGTGCCAGCAGTCCTCTCGGGACCGGACGGGGCTCGTCAGGGCAGTACTTC.

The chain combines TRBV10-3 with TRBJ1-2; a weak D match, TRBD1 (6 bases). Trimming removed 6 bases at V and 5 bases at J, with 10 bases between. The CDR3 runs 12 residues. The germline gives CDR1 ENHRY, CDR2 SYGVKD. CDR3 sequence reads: CAIRTTGYGYTF. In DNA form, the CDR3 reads TGTGCCATCAGGACGACAGGTTATGGCTACACCTTC.